This TCR beta chain emerged from a study of CD8+ T cells in alopecia areata. cDNA reverse transcribed from extracted RNA served as the sequencing template. Sequenced by immunoSEQ multiplex PCR; TCRdb stores in-frame clones only, minus some. The repertoire has under 70,000 clones, approximately 58% of them found once; the top ten carry over 15%. Germline CDR1 reads SGHNT; CDR2 reads YYREEE (reference sequence). This CDR3 is built from 16 residues. J gave up 6 bases and V 4 bases, and 15 bases lay outside the gene matches. Sampling of alopecia areata patients yielded lesional scalp punch biopsies as well as peripheral blood.

Sequenced here: CD8+ T cells sorted from blood, sampled at week 0. The receptor was isolated from a human donor with alopecia areata. This chain joins TRBV5-4 and TRBJ1-1; 7 positions match TRBD1. The CDR3 loop is CASSQGGTGSYPEAFF. CDR3 DNA sequence: TGTGCCAGCAGCCAGGGGGGAACAGGGTCATACCCTGAAGCTTTCTTT. The full variable domain, its missing parts supplied by reference TRBV5-4 and TRBJ1-1, is ETGVTQSPTHLIKTRGQQVTLRCSSQSGHNTVSWYQQALGQGPQFIFQYYREEENGRGNFPPRFSGLQFPNYSSELNVNALELDDSALYLCASSQGGTGSYPEAFFGQGTRLTVV.